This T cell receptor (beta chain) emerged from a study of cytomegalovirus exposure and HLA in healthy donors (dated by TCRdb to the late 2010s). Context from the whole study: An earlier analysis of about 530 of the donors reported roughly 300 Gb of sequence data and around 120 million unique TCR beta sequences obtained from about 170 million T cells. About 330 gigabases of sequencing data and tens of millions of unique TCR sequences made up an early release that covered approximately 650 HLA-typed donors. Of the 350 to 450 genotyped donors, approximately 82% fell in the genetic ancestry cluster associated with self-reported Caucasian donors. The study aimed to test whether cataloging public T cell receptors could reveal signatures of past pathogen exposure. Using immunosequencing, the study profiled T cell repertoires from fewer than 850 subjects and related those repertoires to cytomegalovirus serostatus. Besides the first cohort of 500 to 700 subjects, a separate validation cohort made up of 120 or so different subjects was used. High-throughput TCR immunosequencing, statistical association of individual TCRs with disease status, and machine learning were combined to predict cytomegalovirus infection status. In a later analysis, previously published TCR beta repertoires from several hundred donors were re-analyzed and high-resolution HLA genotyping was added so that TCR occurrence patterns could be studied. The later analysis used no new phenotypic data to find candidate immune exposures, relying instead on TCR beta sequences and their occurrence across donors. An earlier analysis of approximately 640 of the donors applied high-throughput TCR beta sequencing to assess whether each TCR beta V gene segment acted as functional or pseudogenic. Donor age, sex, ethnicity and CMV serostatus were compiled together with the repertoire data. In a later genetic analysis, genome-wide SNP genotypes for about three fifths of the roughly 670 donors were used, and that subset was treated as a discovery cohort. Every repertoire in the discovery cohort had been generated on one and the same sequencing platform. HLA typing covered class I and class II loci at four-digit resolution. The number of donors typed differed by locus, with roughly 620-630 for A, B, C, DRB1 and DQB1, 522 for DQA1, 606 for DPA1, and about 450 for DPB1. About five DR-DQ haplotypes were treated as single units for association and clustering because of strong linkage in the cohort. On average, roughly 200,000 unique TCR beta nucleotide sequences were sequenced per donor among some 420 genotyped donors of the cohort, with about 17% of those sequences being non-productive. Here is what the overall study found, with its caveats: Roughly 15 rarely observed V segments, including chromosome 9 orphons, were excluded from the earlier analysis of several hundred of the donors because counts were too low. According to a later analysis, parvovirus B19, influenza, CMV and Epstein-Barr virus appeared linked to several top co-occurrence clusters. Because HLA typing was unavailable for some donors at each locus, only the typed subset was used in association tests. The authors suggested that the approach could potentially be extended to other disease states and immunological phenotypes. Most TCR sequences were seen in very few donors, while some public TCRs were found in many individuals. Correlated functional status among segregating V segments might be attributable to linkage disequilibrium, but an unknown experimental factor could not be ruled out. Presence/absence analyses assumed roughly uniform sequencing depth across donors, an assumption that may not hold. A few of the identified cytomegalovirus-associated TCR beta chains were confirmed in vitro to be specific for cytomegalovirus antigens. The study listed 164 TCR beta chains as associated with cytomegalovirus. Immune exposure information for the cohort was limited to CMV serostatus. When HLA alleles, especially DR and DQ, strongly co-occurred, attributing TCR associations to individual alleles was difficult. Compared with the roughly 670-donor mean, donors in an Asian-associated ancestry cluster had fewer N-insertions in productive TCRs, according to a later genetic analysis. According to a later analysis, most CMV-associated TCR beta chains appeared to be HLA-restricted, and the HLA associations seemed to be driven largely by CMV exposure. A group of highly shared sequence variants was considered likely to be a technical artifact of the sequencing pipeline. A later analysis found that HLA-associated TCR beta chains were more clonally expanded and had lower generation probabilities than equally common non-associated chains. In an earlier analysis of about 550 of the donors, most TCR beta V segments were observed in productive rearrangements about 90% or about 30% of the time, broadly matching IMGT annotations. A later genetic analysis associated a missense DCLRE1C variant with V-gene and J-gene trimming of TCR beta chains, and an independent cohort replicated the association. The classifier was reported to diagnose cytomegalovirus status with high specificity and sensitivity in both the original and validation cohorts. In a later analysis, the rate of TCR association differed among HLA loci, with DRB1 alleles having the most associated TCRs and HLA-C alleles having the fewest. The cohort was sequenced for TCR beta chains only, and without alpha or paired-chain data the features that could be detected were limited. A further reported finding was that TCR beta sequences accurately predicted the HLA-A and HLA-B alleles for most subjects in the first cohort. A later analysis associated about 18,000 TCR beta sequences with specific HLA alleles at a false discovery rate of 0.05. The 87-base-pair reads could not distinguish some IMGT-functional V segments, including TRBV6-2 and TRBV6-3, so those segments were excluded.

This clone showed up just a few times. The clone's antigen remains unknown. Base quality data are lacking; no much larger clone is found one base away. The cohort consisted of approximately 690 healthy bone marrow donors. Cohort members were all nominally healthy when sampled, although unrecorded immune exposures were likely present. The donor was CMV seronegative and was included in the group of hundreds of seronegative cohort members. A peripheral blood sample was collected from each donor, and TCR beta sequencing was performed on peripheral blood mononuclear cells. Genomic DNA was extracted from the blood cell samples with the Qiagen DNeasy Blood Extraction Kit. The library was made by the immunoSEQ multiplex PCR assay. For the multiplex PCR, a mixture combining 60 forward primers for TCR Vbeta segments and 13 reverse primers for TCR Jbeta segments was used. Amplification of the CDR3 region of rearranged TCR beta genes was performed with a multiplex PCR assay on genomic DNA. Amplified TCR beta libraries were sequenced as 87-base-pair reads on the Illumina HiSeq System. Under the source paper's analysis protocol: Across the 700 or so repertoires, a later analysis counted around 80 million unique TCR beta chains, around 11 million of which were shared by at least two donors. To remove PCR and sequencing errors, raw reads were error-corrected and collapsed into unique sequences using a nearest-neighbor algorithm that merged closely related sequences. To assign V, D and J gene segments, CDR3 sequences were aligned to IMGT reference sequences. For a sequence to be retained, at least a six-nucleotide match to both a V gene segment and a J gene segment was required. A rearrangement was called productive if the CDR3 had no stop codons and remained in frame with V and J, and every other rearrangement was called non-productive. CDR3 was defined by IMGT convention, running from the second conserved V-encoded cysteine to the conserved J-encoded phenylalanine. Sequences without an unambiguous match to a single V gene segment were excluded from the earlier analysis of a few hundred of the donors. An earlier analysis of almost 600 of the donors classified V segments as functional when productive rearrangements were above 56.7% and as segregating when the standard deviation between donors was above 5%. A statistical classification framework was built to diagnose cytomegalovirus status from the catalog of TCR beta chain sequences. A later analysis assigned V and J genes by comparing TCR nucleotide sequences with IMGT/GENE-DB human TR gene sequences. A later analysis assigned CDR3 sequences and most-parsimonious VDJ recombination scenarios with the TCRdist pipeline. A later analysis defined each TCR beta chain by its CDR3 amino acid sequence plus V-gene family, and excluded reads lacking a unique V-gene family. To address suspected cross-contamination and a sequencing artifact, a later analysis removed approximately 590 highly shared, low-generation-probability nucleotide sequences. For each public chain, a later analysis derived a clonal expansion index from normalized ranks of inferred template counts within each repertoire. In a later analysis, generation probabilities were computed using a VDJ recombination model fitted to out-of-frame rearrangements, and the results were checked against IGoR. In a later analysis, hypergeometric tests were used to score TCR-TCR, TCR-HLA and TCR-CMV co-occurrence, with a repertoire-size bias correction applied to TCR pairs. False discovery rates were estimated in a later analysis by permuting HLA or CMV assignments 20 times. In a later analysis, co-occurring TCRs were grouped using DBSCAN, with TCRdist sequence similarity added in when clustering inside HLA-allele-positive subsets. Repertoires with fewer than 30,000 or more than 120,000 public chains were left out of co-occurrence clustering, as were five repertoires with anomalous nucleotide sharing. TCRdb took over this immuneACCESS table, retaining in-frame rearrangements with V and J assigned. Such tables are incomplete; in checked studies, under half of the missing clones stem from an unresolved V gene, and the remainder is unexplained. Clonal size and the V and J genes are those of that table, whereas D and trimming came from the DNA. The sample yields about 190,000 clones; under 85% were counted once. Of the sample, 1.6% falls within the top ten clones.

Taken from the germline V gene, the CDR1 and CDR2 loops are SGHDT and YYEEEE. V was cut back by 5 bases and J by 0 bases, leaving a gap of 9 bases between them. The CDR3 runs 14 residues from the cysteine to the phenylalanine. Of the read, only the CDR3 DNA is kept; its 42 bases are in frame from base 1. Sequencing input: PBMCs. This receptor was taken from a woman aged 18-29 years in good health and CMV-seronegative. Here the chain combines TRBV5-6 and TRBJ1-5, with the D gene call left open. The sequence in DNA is TGTGCCAGCAGTCCTTACTATAGCAATCAGCCCCAGCATTTT. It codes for CASSPYYSNQPQHF.